The sequence of this T cell receptor beta chain was determined in a study of blood T cell repertoires in COVID-19. Study-wide background: T cells, B-cell-depleted T cells, or PBMCs supplied cDNA or gDNA.

This clone occurred a few times. TCRdb's copy holds only in-frame clones and misses some; the assay was immunoSEQ multiplex PCR. Of around 180,000 clones in the sample, around four fifths were seen once. The germline V gene has CDR1 MNHEY and CDR2 SMNVEV (reference sequence). This CDR3 has 13 residues. Deletions cut 3 bases from V and 0 bases from J, with 6 bases between. The genes are TRBV27 and TRBJ2-7; no definite D call. The material sequenced was peripheral blood. The source of this sequence is a woman in her 30s with acute or convalescent COVID-19. The CDR3: CASSFKSSYEQYF. CDR3 DNA: TGTGCCAGCAGTTTTAAGAGCTCCTACGAGCAGTACTTC.